This T cell receptor (beta chain) was captured in a study of spatial heterogeneity in lung cancer. Findings of the study overall: TCRs found ubiquitously expanded in tumor appeared in blood more at resection than at follow-up.

In TCRdb, the 5' RACE reads were re-called with MiXCR into one record per CDR3 protein. The table shows a few thousand distinct CDR3 sequences, with approximately 33% occurring only once. On this clonotype itself: The antigen is unknown. The size of this beta chain means little, since it is a stray read in a library made for alpha chains.

CDR1 MGHRA and CDR2 YSYEKL come from the germline V gene. The CDR3 has 15 residues. Trimming removed 0 bases from V and 6 bases from J; junction bases left unmatched: 8. The time point is: sample taken at primary tumor resection. The input material, whole RNA from tumor, nontumor lung or frozen PBMC, was sequenced unsorted. The origin of this receptor is a female donor with early-stage non-small cell lung cancer. This chain links TRBV4-1 with TRBJ2-7; 7 bases agree with TRBD2. The specimen comprised PBMCs, sampled at surgery. The CDR3 DNA reads as TGCGCCAGCAGCCAAGACCGGGACTACAAGGGCGAGCAGTACTTC. This encodes CASSQDRDYKGEQYF.